This T cell receptor beta chain emerged from a study of blood T cell repertoires in COVID-19. About the study: Samples of COVID-19 (acute and convalescent) were obtained from the United States, Italy and Spain.

This CDR3 comprises 14 residues. Germline CDR1 reads MNHNY; CDR2 reads SVGAGI (reference sequence). V lost 11 bases to trimming and J lost 0 bases, with 11 bases between them. Clones were read by immunoSEQ multiplex PCR, and TCRdb kept only the in-frame ones, dropping some. This repertoire shows approximately 130,000 clones, around 78% found once; its top ten account for 10% to 13%. Sequencing was performed on peripheral blood. V and J are TRBV6-6 and TRBJ2-6; D is possibly TRBD1 (6 bases). This clonotype was sampled from a human donor in a cohort sampled during active COVID-19. CDR3 region: CASRDISGANVLTF. CDR3 DNA: TGTGCCTCCCGGGACATCTCTGGGGCCAACGTCCTGACTTTC.